This entry features one TCR beta chain sequence. Its antigen remains unknown. This sample is drawn from a study of T cell responses to AZD1222 COVID-19 vaccine. With 7 bases clipped from V and 1 base from J, the junction kept 6 bases outside the gene matches. Germline CDR1 MNHEY, CDR2 SVGAGI. CDR3 length: 14 residues. Sequencing was performed with immunoSEQ multiplex PCR; in TCRdb, only in-frame clones are kept and a portion is missing. The sample lists roughly 120,000 clones, 75% to 90% occurring once. Findings and caveats of the study: Just five or six AZD1222 recipients tested seropositive at baseline. Targets within unmutated variant regions were reportedly found for nearly half of spike-specific TCRs. Dominant at 160-218 and 743-854, vaccine-associated CD4 TCRs also spanned spike.

The TCR sequence derives from an adult in good health. The rearrangement links TRBV6-5 to TRBJ1-1, with 7 bases that match TRBD1. The sample in question was peripheral blood, obtained on day 0 of AZD1222 vaccination. The CDR3 sequence is CASNPQGRNTEAFF. The CDR3 region has the DNA TGTGCCAGCAACCCACAGGGGAGGAACACTGAAGCTTTCTTT.